Each of the 25 T cell receptor beta chains below was sequenced from the same sample in a study of identical twins' blood T cells. From the 5' RACE reads, TCRdb called clonotypes with MiXCR, one entry per CDR3 protein. The sample lists hundreds of thousands of distinct CDR3 sequences, roughly 28% occurring once. The sequenced sample consisted of PBMCs. Receptors were obtained from a woman aged 18-50 years in good health.

This clonotype showed up just once. The rearrangement uses TRBV28 and TRBJ1-5, with D hard to call. Looked up from germline, CDR1 is MDHEN and CDR2 is SYDVKM. The ends were cut back, 6 bases at V and 4 bases at J, with 10 bases in the middle. The CDR3 consists of 13 residues. The CDR3 sequence: CASRFLGNQPQHF. CDR3 sequence (DNA): TGTGCCAGCAGGTTTCTGGGGAATCAGCCCCAGCATTTT.

This chain joins TRBV10-3 and TRBJ2-2; 8 positions agree with TRBD2. Germline assignment: CDR1 ENHRY and CDR2 SYGVKD. Losses at the gene ends were 3 bases for V and 6 bases for J; bases not matched to a gene: 6. The CDR3 runs 15 residues. CDR3 in amino acids: CAISEGLAVPGELFF. As DNA, the CDR3 is TGTGCCATCAGTGAAGGACTAGCAGTACCCGGGGAGCTGTTTTTT.

This clonotype has just a few counts. The chain is built from TRBV20-1 and TRBJ2-5, with D tentatively TRBD2 (5 bases). Looked up from germline, CDR1 is DFQATT and CDR2 is SNEGSKA (reference sequence). Trimming took off 3 bases at V and 1 base at J, with 12 bases between the two ends. The CDR3 is 14 amino acids. CDR3 residues: CSASRGESQETQYF. The CDR3 coding sequence is TGCAGTGCTAGCCGTGGGGAGTCCCAAGAGACCCAGTACTTC.

Only one count was recorded for this clonotype. This chain links TRBV5-5 with TRBJ1-2; D is unresolved. Germline lookup yields CDR1 SGHKS and CDR2 YYEKEE (reference sequence). This CDR3 is built from 12 residues. The V and J ends lost 4 bases and 7 bases respectively, with 11 bases between them. For the CDR3, the DNA is TGTGCCAGCAGCCCGATTGGGTTTGGCTACACCTTC. Translation gives CASSPIGFGYTF. Using reference TRBV5-5 and TRBJ1-2 for the parts outside the CDR3, the full variable domain is DAGVTQSPTHLIKTRGQQVTLRCSPISGHKSVSWYQQVLGQGPQFIFQYYEKEERGRGNFPDRFSARQFPNYSSELNVNALLLGDSALYLCASSPIGFGYTFGSGTRLTVV.

The rearrangement joins TRBV5-1 to TRBJ1-1; D uncertain. Germline V lookup: CDR1 SGHRS, CDR2 YFSETQ. The CDR3 loop spans 12 amino acids. The germline V and J ends were trimmed by 10 bases and 6 bases, with 16 bases remaining between them. The CDR3 DNA reads as TGCGCCGGCACGGGGTCAAGCGCTGAAGCTTTCTTT. Residues: CAGTGSSAEAFF.

This clonotype was detected a few times. The J gene is TRBJ1-4, the V gene TRBV20-1; the match to TRBD1 covers 8 bases. CDR1 and CDR2 from the germline V gene are DFQATT and SNEGSKA (reference sequence). Trimming cost V 2 bases and J 8 bases; bases outside gene matches: 7. CDR3 length: 14 amino acids. In nucleotides, the CDR3 is TGCAGTGCTAGACCCCAGACAGGGGAAGAAAAACTGTTTTTT. Its translation is CSARPQTGEEKLFF.

This clonotype was observed a handful of times. The genes are TRBV19 and TRBJ2-1, with 7 bases fitting TRBD2. With V trimmed by 2 bases and J by 0 bases, 7 bases remained unmatched. This CDR3 has 17 amino acids. Germline V gene data show CDR1 as LNHDA and CDR2 as SQIVND (reference sequence). The CDR3 bases are TGTGCCAGTAGTATAAGGGCGGGAGCGAGCTCCTACAATGAGCAGTTCTTC. Its protein product is CASSIRAGASSYNEQFF.

There are a few counts of this clonotype. The chain couples TRBV3-1 to TRBJ2-7; D perhaps matches TRBD1 (5 bases). The CDR3 has 12 amino acids. Germline loops: CDR1 LGHDT, CDR2 YNNKEL (reference sequence). Deletions cut 4 bases from V and 7 bases from J, with 11 bases between. The CDR3 sequence: CASSLDRQEQYF. The CDR3 coding sequence is TGTGCCAGCAGCCTAGATCGACAGGAGCAGTACTTC.

The chain recombines TRBV20-1 with TRBJ2-3; no definite D call. Germline assignment: CDR1 DFQATT and CDR2 SNEGSKA (reference sequence). Trimming cost V 0 bases and J 1 base, with 11 bases left between them. The CDR3 consists of 15 residues. CDR3 in DNA: TGCAGTGCTAGAGATCCAGGCAGACGCACAGATACGCAGTATTTT. As protein: CSARDPGRRTDTQYF.

This clonotype appeared a few times. Mismatch with germline at one junction end may stem from a read error. The V and J genes are TRBV18 and TRBJ1-3; no firm D call. The CDR3 extends over 14 amino acids. Germline lookup yields CDR1 KGHSH and CDR2 LQKENI. CDR3: CASSPSSGDPPGHF. For the CDR3, the DNA is TGTGCCAGCTCACCGAGTAGTGGTGACCCGCCTGGGCATTTT.

This clonotype was seen a handful of times. Germline and junction disagree at one end, which may indicate a read error. The chain couples TRBV29-1 to TRBJ1-3, with D hard to call. Germline V gene data show CDR1 as SQVTM and CDR2 as ANQGSEA. This CDR3 comprises 11 residues. As DNA, the CDR3 is TGCAGTACGGAGTCTGGAAGCACCATATATTTT. As protein: CSTESGSTIYF.

This clonotype has just a few counts. The chain carries TRBV2 and TRBJ2-5, with TRBD1 matching over 8 bases. This CDR3 has 14 residues. CDR1 is SNHLY and CDR2 is FYNNEI in the germline V gene. Trimming cost V 4 bases and J 3 bases; bases outside gene matches: 4. The chain's CDR3 is CASSATGVEETQYF. CDR3 coding DNA: TGTGCCAGCAGTGCGACAGGGGTCGAAGAGACCCAGTACTTC.

The table lists this clonotype with many counts. The chain carries TRBV20-1 and TRBJ2-3; TRBD2 agrees at 8 bases. The CDR3 totals 14 residues. Looked up from germline, CDR1 is DFQATT and CDR2 is SNEGSKA (reference sequence). The J segment lost 1 base and the V segment lost 2 bases, leaving 2 bases of the junction unmatched. The CDR3 loop is CSARSGGGTDTQYF. CDR3 DNA: TGCAGTGCTAGAAGCGGGGGAGGCACAGATACGCAGTATTTT.

A few counts support this clonotype. The chain links TRBV29-1 to TRBJ1-1; TRBD1 agrees at 7 bases. The V gene's germline CDR1 is SQVTM and CDR2 ANQGSEA. V lost 7 bases, J lost 5 bases, and 7 bases stayed unmatched. CDR3 length equals 12 residues. The CDR3 DNA reads TGCAGCGGGGAAGACAGGGCGACTGAAGCTTTCTTT. Its protein product is CSGEDRATEAFF.

This clonotype was detected only a few times. The chain is built from TRBV4-3 and TRBJ1-2, with a weak D call TRBD1 (6 bases). Germline V lookup: CDR1 LGHNA, CDR2 YSLEER. This CDR3 is built from 14 residues. The V end lost 0 bases, the J end lost 7 bases, and 12 bases lay between the germline ends. The CDR3 DNA sequence: TGCGCCAGCAGCCAAGAGACGCAGGGGAGTGGCTACACCTTC. This codes for CASSQETQGSGYTF.

A note on this clonotype: A junction boundary mismatches the germline segment, possibly from a read error. The chain couples TRBV29-1 to TRBJ2-2; D is undetermined. The CDR3 spans 14 residues. CDR1 and CDR2 (germline): SQVTM, ANQGSEA. In DNA form, the CDR3 reads TGCAGCGTCGAAGTAAGACCGAACACCGGGGAGCTGTTTTTT. The encoded protein is CSVEVRPNTGELFF.

The chain couples TRBV9 to TRBJ2-7; D may be TRBD2 (5 bases). The CDR3 has 15 amino acids. CDR1 is SGDLS and CDR2 is YYNGEE in the germline V gene. The germline V and J ends were trimmed by 0 bases and 2 bases, with 12 bases remaining between them. CDR3 region: CASSVGPSGAYEQYF. CDR3 nucleotides: TGTGCCAGCAGCGTAGGACCGAGCGGAGCCTACGAGCAGTACTTC.

The rearrangement links TRBV7-9 to TRBJ1-5; the D gene is possibly TRBD1 (5 bases). Germline V gene sequence: CDR1 SEHNR, CDR2 FQNEAQ (reference sequence). The CDR3 contains 14 residues. Trimming shortened V by 5 bases and J by 5 bases, and 13 bases separated the two germline ends. Here the CDR3 DNA reads TGTGCCAGCAGCGGGGGTGTTGGTGATCAGCCCCAGCATTTT. This codes for CASSGGVGDQPQHF.

Notes on this clonotype: This may stem from a read error, because a much larger clone lies one nucleotide away. V gene TRBV29-1 combines with J gene TRBJ1-1; possible D gene TRBD1, 5 bases. V lost 1 base, J lost 4 bases, and 7 bases lay in between. Germline V gene sequence: CDR1 SQVTM, CDR2 ANQGSEA. CDR3 length: 12 residues. CDR3 nucleotide sequence: TGCAGCGTTGAAGCAGGGTGCACTGAAGCTTTCTTT. This encodes CSVEAGCTEAFF.

This clonotype has a handful of counts. The J gene is TRBJ1-1, the V gene TRBV29-1, with D unresolved. The germline CDR1 and CDR2 sequences are SQVTM and ANQGSEA. The CDR3 runs 13 residues. The ends were cut back, 3 bases at V and 0 bases at J, with 8 bases in the middle. The CDR3 sequence is CSVDEVMNTEAFF. CDR3 nucleotides: TGCAGCGTTGATGAGGTCATGAACACTGAAGCTTTCTTT.

There are a few counts of this clonotype. The chain employs TRBV11-2 and TRBJ2-7; D unresolved. The CDR3 runs 11 residues. Germline V gives CDR1 SGHAT, CDR2 FQNNGV. V was cut by 5 bases and J by 5 bases, with 7 bases left in between. The CDR3 protein is CASSPHNEQYF. CDR3 in DNA: TGTGCCAGCAGCCCGCACAACGAGCAGTACTTC.

Only a few counts were recorded for this clonotype. The chain joins TRBV19 to TRBJ1-2; D is perhaps TRBD1 (5 bases). Germline CDR1 LNHDA, CDR2 SQIVND (reference sequence). This CDR3 contains 14 residues. V was pared by 6 bases and J by 6 bases, with 17 bases between. CDR3 residues: CASRPNAGINGYTF. The DNA for the CDR3 is TGTGCCAGTAGGCCGAATGCAGGGATAAATGGCTACACCTTC.

The chain has TRBV9 and TRBJ1-1; D not certain. CDR3 size: 15 residues. V was trimmed by 0 bases and J by 1 base, leaving 10 bases between them. Germline CDR1 reads SGDLS; CDR2 reads YYNGEE. CDR3 nucleotides: TGTGCCAGCAGCGTAGCTACAGAGCGGAACACTGAAGCTTTCTTT. As protein: CASSVATERNTEAFF.

This clonotype came up many times. The gene calls are TRBV2 and TRBJ2-3; D is unresolved. Germline CDR1 SNHLY, CDR2 FYNNEI. Trimming pared 3 bases from V and 2 bases from J, leaving 12 bases between. This CDR3 is built from 15 residues. CDR3 DNA sequence: TGTGCCAGCAGTGAGAATCCCCATAACACAGATACGCAGTATTTT. Residues: CASSENPHNTDTQYF.

This clonotype came up a few times. The chain recombines TRBV20-1 with TRBJ2-7; D ambiguous. V dropped 5 bases and J dropped 0 bases, with 8 bases sitting between them. CDR3 size: 12 residues. CDR1 DFQATT and CDR2 SNEGSKA come from the germline V gene (reference sequence). The chain's CDR3 is CSAADVSYEQYF. The CDR3, as DNA: TGCAGTGCTGCAGACGTCTCCTACGAGCAGTACTTC.